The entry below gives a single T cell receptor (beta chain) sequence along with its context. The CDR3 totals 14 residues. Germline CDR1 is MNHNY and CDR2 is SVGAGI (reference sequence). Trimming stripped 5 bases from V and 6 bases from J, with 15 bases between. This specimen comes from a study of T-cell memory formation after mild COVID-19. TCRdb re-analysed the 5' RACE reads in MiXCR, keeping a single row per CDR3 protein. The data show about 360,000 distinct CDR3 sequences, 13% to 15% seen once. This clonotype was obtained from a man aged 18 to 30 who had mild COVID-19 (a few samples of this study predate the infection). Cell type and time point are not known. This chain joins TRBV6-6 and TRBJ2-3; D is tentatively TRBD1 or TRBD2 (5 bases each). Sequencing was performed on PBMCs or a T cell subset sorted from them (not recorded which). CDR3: CASSPGTYGDTQYF. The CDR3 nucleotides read TGTGCCAGCAGTCCCGGGACGTACGGGGATACGCAGTATTTT.